The source of this T cell receptor (beta chain) is a study of low-dose radiotherapy and immunotherapy resistance in tumors. TRAV- and TRBV-specific primers were used for first-strand cDNA, which covered alpha and beta chains. Amplification of TCRs used a constant-region primer and V-primer adapter for roughly 20 PCR cycles. MiXCR was run by TCRdb on the reads, yielding one entry per CDR3 protein. Of under 90,000 distinct CDR3 sequences in the sample, roughly 19% were seen once. The time point was: before trial treatment. Solid tumors that lacked tumor-infiltrating lymphocytes and were advanced were present in eligible patients. V lost 3 bases, J lost 2 bases, and 22 bases lay in between. The CDR3 extends over 18 amino acids. CDR1 KGHSH and CDR2 LQKENI come from the germline V gene. This clonotype was counted at least ten times.

The receptor was derived from a male donor with prostate cancer. This chain joins TRBV18 and TRBJ1-2; D is possibly TRBD1 (6 bases). The sequenced sample was PBMCs, obtained before treatment. CDR3 in DNA: TGTGCCAGCTCACCGACAACACAAGTGTGGCAGGGGAACTATGGCTACACCTTC. Translating gives CASSPTTQVWQGNYGYTF.